These 22 T cell receptor beta chains were all obtained from the same sample, sequenced in a study of cytomegalovirus exposure and HLA in healthy donors. The PCR had 60 Vbeta and 13 Jbeta primers. Generated by immunoSEQ multiplex PCR, the TCRdb table keeps only in-frame clones and is missing some. The top ten clones hold approximately 11% of a sample with over 100,000 clones, 77% of them seen once. Sequenced: PBMCs. The receptors shown here come from a middle-aged man in good health and CMV-seropositive.

The chain employs TRBV5-6 and TRBJ1-1, with D maybe TRBD1 (6 bases). V lost 5 bases and J 3 bases, leaving 14 bases between the germline ends. The CDR3 totals 14 residues. Germline V gives CDR1 SGHDT, CDR2 YYEEEE. CDR3 loop: CASRRRTVYTEAFF. The CDR3 coding sequence is TGTGCCAGCAGACGCCGGACAGTTTACACTGAAGCTTTCTTT.

The V and J genes are TRBV28 and TRBJ1-2; TRBD1 might be the D (6 bases). V was cut by 5 bases and J by 7 bases, with 20 bases left in between. The CDR3 has 15 amino acids. The germline gives CDR1 MDHEN, CDR2 SYDVKM. CDR3 sequence reads: CASSETRGPLAGYTF. The CDR3 DNA reads TGTGCCAGCAGTGAAACCAGGGGCCCTCTAGCTGGCTACACCTTC.

This sequence joins TRBV6-1 and TRBJ2-7; D is uncertain. CDR3 length equals 15 residues. The V end was cut by 2 bases, the J end by 2 bases, with 13 bases between. Germline CDR1 and CDR2: MNHNS and SASEGT. CDR3 loop: CASSELPVVPYEQYF. The CDR3 nucleotides are TGTGCCAGCAGTGAATTGCCGGTGGTTCCCTACGAGCAGTACTTC.

This chain joins TRBV18 and TRBJ2-6, with a tentative D call TRBD1 (5 bases). The CDR3 runs to 16 residues. From germline, CDR1 is KGHSH and CDR2 LQKENI. V lost 4 bases and J 4 bases, leaving 14 bases between the germline ends. DNA of the CDR3: TGTGCCAGCTCACAAAACCAGGGTGGCGGGGCCAACGTCCTGACTTTC. This sequence encodes CASSQNQGGGANVLTF. The variable domain in full, completed from reference TRBV18 and TRBJ2-6, reads NAGVMQNPRHLVRRRGQEARLRCSPMKGHSHVYWYRQLPEEGLKFMVYLQKENIIDESGMPKERFSAEFPKEGPSILRIQQVVRGDSAAYFCASSQNQGGGANVLTFGAGSRLTVL.

The rearrangement uses TRBV5-1 and TRBJ1-1; 9 positions match TRBD1. The ends lost 7 bases at V and 7 bases at J; junction bases unmatched: 14. The CDR3 contains 15 residues. Per germline, CDR1 SGHRS and CDR2 YFSETQ. The chain's CDR3 is CASGLIQGAQDEAFF. The CDR3 DNA is TGCGCCAGCGGTCTTATACAGGGGGCGCAAGATGAAGCTTTCTTT.

The chain joins TRBV28 to TRBJ2-7; 8 bases map to TRBD1. CDR1 and CDR2 (germline): MDHEN, SYDVKM. J was trimmed by 3 bases and V by 0 bases; bases with no gene match: 7. The CDR3 is 16 residues long. The CDR3 nucleotides read TGTGCCAGCAGTTTATGGTCAACAGGGGGGATCTACGAGCAGTACTTC. Translated, it gives CASSLWSTGGIYEQYF. Full variable domain (rest looked up from reference TRBV28 and TRBJ2-7): DVKVTQSSRYLVKRTGEKVFLECVQDMDHENMFWYRQDPGLGLRLIYFSYDVKMKEKGDIPEGYSVSREKKERFSLILESASTNQTSMYLCASSLWSTGGIYEQYFGPGTRLTVT.

The J gene is TRBJ2-5, the V gene TRBV6-6, with 8 bases aligning to TRBD2. J lost 5 bases, V lost 5 bases, and 13 bases had no gene match. There are 16 residues in the CDR3. The germline V gene encodes CDR1 MNHNY and CDR2 SVGAGI (reference sequence). The CDR3 region is CASSTPAGGRRETQYF. The CDR3 nucleotides read TGTGCCAGCAGTACGCCGGCGGGGGGCCGTCGGGAGACCCAGTACTTC.

The gene calls are TRBV6-6 and TRBJ1-4, with D possibly TRBD1 on 5 matching bases. Per germline, CDR1 MNHNY and CDR2 SVGAGI (reference sequence). V was shortened by 6 bases and J by 0 bases, with 14 bases between the two germline ends. The CDR3 runs to 16 residues. This chain's CDR3 is CASSLGGGSTNEKLFF. The CDR3 DNA reads as TGTGCCAGCAGCCTCGGGGGGGGATCAACTAATGAAAAACTGTTTTTT.

The chain uses TRBV4-1 and TRBJ2-6, with 9 bases identical to TRBD1. V gave up 1 base and J gave up 0 bases; unmatched junction bases: 1. The CDR3 consists of 17 residues. Germline V gene lookup returns CDR1 MGHRA and CDR2 YSYEKL. This chain's CDR3 is CASSQGTGASGANVLTF. The CDR3 region has the DNA TGCGCCAGCAGCCAAGGGACAGGGGCCTCTGGGGCCAACGTCCTGACTTTC.

This chain joins TRBV4-1 and TRBJ1-2, with D tentatively TRBD1 (5 bases). The V gene lost 0 bases and the J gene lost 8 bases, with 10 bases spanning the gap. Germline CDR1 MGHRA, CDR2 YSYEKL. This CDR3 has 13 residues. The chain's CDR3 is CASSQDPGVGYTF. The CDR3, as DNA: TGCGCCAGCAGCCAAGACCCGGGGGTGGGCTACACCTTC.

The chain uses TRBV4-1 and TRBJ1-3; the D gene is possibly TRBD1 (5 bases). The CDR3 is made up of 15 amino acids. Germline assignment: CDR1 MGHRA and CDR2 YSYEKL. Trimming took 0 bases from V and 4 from J, leaving 10 bases between them. For the CDR3, the DNA is TGCGCCAGCAGCCAAGAGGTGGGGCTAGGAAACACCATATATTTT. Amino acids: CASSQEVGLGNTIYF.

The chain is built from TRBV4-2 and TRBJ2-3; the match to TRBD2 covers 12 bases. The CDR3 sequence is 16 residues long. Germline V gene sequence: CDR1 LGHNA, CDR2 YNFKEQ. Trimming cost V 3 bases and J 5 bases; bases outside gene matches: 6. The CDR3 sequence is CASSQIPGLAGDTQYF. The CDR3 region has the DNA TGTGCCAGCAGCCAGATCCCGGGACTAGCGGGAGATACGCAGTATTTT.

The chain combines TRBV28 with TRBJ2-7; D unresolved. Germline CDR1 MDHEN, CDR2 SYDVKM. This CDR3 is built from 15 residues. Trimming took 5 bases from V and 0 from J, leaving 14 bases between them. Written as DNA, the CDR3 is TGTGCCAGCAGTGTACCCCTGAGTTCCTCCTACGAGCAGTACTTC. Protein: CASSVPLSSSYEQYF.

This clone is a singleton in its sample. This chain joins TRBV28 and TRBJ1-5; 10 bases fit TRBD1. Germline V gene data show CDR1 as MDHEN and CDR2 as SYDVKM. CDR3 size: 16 residues. Losses at the gene ends were 1 base for V and 7 bases for J; bases not matched to a gene: 7. The CDR3 DNA sequence: TGTGCCAGCAGTTTATTCCTGACAGGGGGCCGGCAGCCCCAGCATTTT. Amino acids: CASSLFLTGGRQPQHF.

This clone was counted a single time. This chain joins TRBV19 and TRBJ1-1, with D hard to call. Germline lookup yields CDR1 LNHDA and CDR2 SQIVND (reference sequence). Deletions cut 2 bases from V and 4 bases from J, with 8 bases between. CDR3 length: 13 residues. The CDR3 reads CASSIKGSTEAFF. The CDR3, as DNA: TGTGCCAGTAGTATAAAAGGGAGCACTGAAGCTTTCTTT.

The V call is TRBV28, the J call TRBJ2-5; 7 nucleotides agree with TRBD2. This CDR3 comprises 14 residues. The trim removed 3 bases at V and 5 bases at J, leaving 6 bases unmatched. Germline CDR1 is MDHEN and CDR2 is SYDVKM. The CDR3 DNA sequence: TGTGCCAGCAGTTTGGGGGGGGGATGGGAGACCCAGTACTTC. Translating it yields CASSLGGGWETQYF.

CDR3 sequence reads: CASSDRRGSPGTQYF. Written as DNA, the CDR3 is TGTGCCAGCAGTGACAGGCGGGGGAGCCCAGGGACGCAGTATTTT. The chain combines TRBV28 with TRBJ2-3; possible D gene TRBD2, 7 bases. V lost 5 bases to trimming and J lost 9 bases, with 21 bases between them. Germline CDR1 reads MDHEN; CDR2 reads SYDVKM. The CDR3 contains 15 residues.

The V and J genes are TRBV21-1 and TRBJ2-3; the D call of TRBD1 is as the table states it, not checked on the DNA. TRBV21-1 represents a pseudogene. The CDR3 contains 15 residues. CDR3 amino acids: CASTLGLGVPHTQYF. The DNA of the CDR3 is TGTGCCAGCACCTTGGGCCTAGGGGTTCCCCATACGCAGTATTTT.

The chain employs TRBV7-9 and TRBJ2-7; D is perhaps TRBD1 (6 bases). CDR3 size: 13 residues. Germline-derived CDR1 and CDR2 are SEHNR and FQNEAQ (reference sequence). The ends were cut back, 7 bases at V and 1 base at J, with 11 bases in the middle. The CDR3 loop is CASTPDSSYEQYF. In DNA form, the CDR3 reads TGTGCCAGCACGCCGGACAGTTCCTACGAGCAGTACTTC.

The chain is built from TRBV5-6 and TRBJ1-1; 8 nucleotides align to TRBD1. V trimming: 4 bases; J trimming: 8 bases; junction bases outside the gene matches: 10. The CDR3 extends over 14 amino acids. CDR1 is SGHDT, CDR2 YYEEEE, per germline. The CDR3 here is CASSNLERTGEAFF. The CDR3, as DNA: TGTGCCAGCAGCAACCTCGAGCGGACAGGGGAAGCTTTCTTT.

The chain joins TRBV7-3 to TRBJ2-5; 10 bases are shared with TRBD2. The end of the DNA fits TRBJ2-7 better, so the J call may be wrong. In germline, CDR1 is SGHTA, CDR2 FQGTGA. The length of the CDR3 is 15 residues. The CDR3 here is CASSKTSGVSYEQYF. The CDR3 nucleotides read TGTGCCAGCAGCAAAACTAGCGGGGTCTCCTACGAGCAGTACTTC.

The chain is built from TRBV7-9 and TRBJ2-2; 10 nucleotides match TRBD1. V was clipped by 3 bases and J by 6 bases; unmatched bases: 10. Germline V gene sequence: CDR1 SEHNR, CDR2 FQNEAQ (reference sequence). The CDR3 totals 17 residues. CDR3 in DNA: TGTGCCAGCAGCTTTTGGGACGGGACAGGGGATTCCGGGGAGCTGTTTTTT. It yields the protein CASSFWDGTGDSGELFF.